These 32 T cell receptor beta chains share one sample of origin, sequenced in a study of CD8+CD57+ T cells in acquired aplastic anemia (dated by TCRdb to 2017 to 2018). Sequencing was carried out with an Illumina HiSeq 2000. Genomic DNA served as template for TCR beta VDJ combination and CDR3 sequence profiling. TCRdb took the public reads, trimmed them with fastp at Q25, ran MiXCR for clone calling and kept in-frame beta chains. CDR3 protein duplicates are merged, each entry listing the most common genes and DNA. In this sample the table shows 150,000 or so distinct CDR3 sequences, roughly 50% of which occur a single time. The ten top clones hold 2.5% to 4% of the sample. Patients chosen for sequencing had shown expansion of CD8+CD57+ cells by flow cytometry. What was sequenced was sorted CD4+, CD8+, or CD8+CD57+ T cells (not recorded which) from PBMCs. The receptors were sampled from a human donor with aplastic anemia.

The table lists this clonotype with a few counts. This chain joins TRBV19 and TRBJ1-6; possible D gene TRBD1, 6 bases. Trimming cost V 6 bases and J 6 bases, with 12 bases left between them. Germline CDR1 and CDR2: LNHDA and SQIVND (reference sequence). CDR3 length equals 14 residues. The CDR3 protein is CASRSTGTNSPLHF. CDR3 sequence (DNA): TGTGCCAGTAGGTCGACAGGAACTAATTCACCCCTCCACTTT.

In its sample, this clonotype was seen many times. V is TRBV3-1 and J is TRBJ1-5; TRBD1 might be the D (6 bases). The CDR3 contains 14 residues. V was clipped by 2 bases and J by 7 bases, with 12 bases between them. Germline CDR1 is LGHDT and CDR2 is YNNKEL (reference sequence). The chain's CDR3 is CASSQQGFEQPQHF. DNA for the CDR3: TGTGCCAGCAGCCAACAGGGGTTCGAGCAGCCCCAGCATTTT.

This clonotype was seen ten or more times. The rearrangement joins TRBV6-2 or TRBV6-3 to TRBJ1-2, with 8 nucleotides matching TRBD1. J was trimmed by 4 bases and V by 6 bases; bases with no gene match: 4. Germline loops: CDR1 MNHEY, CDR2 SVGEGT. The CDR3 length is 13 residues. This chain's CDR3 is CASRPTGGYGYTF. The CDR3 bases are TGTGCCAGCAGACCAACAGGGGGCTATGGCTACACCTTC.

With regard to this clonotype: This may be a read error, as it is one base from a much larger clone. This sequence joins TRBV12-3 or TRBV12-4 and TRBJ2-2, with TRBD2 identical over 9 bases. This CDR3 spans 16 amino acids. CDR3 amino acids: CASTLAGQSNTGELLF. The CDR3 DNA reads TGTGCCAGCACCCTAGCGGGACAGTCGAACACCGGGGAGCTGCTTTTT.

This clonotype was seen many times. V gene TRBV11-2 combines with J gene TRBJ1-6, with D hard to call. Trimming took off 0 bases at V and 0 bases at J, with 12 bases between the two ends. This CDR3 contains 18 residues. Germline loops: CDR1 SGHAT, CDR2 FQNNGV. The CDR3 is CASSLDPSGSSYNSPLHF. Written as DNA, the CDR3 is TGTGCCAGCAGCTTAGATCCATCGGGCAGCTCCTATAATTCACCCCTCCACTTT.

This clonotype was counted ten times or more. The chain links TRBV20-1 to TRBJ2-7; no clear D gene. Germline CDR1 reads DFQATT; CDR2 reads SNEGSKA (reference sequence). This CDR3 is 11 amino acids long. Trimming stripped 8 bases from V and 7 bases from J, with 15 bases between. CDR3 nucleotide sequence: TGCAGTACCCAGACCCAGAGGGAGCAGTACTTC. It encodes CSTQTQREQYF.

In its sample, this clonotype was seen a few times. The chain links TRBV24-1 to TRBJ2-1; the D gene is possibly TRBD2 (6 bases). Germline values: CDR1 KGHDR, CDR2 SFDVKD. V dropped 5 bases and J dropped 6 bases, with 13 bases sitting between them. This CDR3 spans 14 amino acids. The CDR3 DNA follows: TGTGCCACCAGTGCCGCGGGAAGGGGCAATGAGCAGTTCTTC. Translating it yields CATSAAGRGNEQFF.

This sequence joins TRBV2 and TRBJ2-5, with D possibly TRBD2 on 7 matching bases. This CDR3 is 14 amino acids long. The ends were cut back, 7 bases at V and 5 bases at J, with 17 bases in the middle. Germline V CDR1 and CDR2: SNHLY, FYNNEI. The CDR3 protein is CASTAGAVKETQYF. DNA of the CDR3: TGTGCCAGCACGGCGGGGGCGGTGAAGGAGACCCAGTACTTC.

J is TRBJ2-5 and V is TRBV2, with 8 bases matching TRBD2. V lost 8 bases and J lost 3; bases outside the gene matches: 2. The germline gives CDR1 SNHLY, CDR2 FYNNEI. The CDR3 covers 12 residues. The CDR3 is CASVRGEETQYF. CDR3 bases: TGTGCCAGCGTGCGGGGGGAAGAGACCCAGTACTTC.

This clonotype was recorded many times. This CDR3 reads CASSKGQGGSNQPQHF. CDR3 sequence (DNA): TGTGCCAGCAGCAAAGGACAGGGTGGTAGCAATCAGCCCCAGCATTTT. The chain couples TRBV7-6 to TRBJ1-5, with 8 bases identical to TRBD1. Germline V lookup: CDR1 SGHVS, CDR2 FNYEAQ. The CDR3 is 16 residues long. The V and J ends lost 5 bases and 0 bases, in that order; junction bases with no gene match: 6.

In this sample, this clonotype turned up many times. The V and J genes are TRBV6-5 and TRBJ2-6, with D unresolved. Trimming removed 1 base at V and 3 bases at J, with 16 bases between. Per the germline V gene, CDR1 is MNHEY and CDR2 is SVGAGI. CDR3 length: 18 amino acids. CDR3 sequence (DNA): TGTGCCAGCAGTTACTTTAGCCGGGTTAGAGGTGGGGCCAACGTCCTGACTTTC. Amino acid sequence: CASSYFSRVRGGANVLTF.

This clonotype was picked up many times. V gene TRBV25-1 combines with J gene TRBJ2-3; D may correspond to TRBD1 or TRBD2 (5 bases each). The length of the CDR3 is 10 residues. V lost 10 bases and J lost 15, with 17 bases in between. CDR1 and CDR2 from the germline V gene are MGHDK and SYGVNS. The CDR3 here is CAIVGKRGYF. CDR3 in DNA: TGTGCCATAGTCGGTAAACGGGGCTATTTT.

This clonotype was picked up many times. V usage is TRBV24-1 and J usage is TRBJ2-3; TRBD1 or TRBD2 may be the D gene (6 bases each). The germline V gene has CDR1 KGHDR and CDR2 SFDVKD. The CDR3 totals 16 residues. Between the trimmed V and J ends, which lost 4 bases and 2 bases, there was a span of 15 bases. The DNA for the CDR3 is TGTGCCACCAGTGAGGGAGGACAGAGGAACACAGATACGCAGTATTTT. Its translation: CATSEGGQRNTDTQYF.

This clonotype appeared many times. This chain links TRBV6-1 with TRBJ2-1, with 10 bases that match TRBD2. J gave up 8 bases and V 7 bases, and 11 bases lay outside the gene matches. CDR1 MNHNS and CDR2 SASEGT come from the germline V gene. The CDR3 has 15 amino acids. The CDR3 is CASTPRLLAGYEQFF. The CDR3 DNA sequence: TGTGCCAGCACCCCACGATTACTAGCGGGATATGAGCAGTTCTTC.

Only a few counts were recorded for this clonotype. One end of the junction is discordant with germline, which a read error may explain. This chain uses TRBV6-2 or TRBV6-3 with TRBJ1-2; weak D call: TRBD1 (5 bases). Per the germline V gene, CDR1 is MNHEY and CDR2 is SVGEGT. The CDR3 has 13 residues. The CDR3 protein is CVSSYSGGYGYTF. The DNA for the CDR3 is TGTGTCAGCAGTTACTCGGGGGGCTATGGCTACACCTTC.

This CDR3 reads CASSLTGLMGHGYTF. In nucleotides, the CDR3 is TGTGCCAGCAGCCTCACAGGACTAATGGGCCATGGCTACACCTTC. The chain employs TRBV7-2 and TRBJ1-2; TRBD1 is a possible D gene (5 bases). CDR3 length: 15 residues. Germline CDR1 is SGHTA and CDR2 is FQGNSA. V was cut by 5 bases and J by 6 bases, with 19 bases left in between.

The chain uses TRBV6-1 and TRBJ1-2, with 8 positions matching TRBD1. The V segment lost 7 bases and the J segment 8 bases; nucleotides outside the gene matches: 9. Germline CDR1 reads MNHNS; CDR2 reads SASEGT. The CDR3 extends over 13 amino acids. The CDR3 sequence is CASTPDRVGGYTF. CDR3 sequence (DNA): TGTGCCAGCACCCCGGACAGGGTAGGAGGCTACACCTTC.

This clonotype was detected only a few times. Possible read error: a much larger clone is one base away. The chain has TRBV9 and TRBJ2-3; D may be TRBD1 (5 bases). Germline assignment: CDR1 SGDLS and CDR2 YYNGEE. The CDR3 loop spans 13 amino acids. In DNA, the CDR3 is TGTGCCAGCAGCGTAGGAGGCACAGGTACGCAGTATTTT. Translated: CASSVGGTGTQYF.

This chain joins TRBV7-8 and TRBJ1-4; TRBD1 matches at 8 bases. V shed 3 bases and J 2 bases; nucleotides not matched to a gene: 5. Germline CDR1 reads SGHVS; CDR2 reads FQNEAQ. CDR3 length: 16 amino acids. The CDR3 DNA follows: TGTGCCAGCAGCTTGAGGACAGGGAGCACTAATGAAAAACTGTTTTTT. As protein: CASSLRTGSTNEKLFF.

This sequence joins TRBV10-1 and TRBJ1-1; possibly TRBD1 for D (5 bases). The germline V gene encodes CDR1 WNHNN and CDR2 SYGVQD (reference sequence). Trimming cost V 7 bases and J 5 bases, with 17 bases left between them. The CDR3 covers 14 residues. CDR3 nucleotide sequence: TGCGCCAGCACCCTGTTGAGGGGAGAGACTGAAGCTTTCTTT. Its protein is CASTLLRGETEAFF.

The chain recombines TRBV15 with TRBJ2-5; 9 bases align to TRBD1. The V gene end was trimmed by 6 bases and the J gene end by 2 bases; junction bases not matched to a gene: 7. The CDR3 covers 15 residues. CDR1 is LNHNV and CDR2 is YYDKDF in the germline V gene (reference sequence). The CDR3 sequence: CATSDPGTGQETQYF. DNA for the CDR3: TGTGCCACCAGTGACCCCGGGACAGGGCAAGAGACCCAGTACTTC. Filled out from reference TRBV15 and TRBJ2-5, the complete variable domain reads DAMVIQNPRYQVTQFGKPVTLSCSQTLNHNVMYWYQQKSSQAPKLLFHYYDKDFNNEADTPDNFQSRRPNTSFCFLDIRSPGLGDTAMYLCATSDPGTGQETQYFGPGTRLLVL.

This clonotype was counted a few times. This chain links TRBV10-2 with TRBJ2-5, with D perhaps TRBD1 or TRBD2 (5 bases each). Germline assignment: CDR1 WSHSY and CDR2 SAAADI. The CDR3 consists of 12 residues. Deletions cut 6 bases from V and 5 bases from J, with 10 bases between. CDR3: CASRDWGETQYF. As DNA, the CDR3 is TGCGCCAGCAGAGACTGGGGGGAGACCCAGTACTTC.

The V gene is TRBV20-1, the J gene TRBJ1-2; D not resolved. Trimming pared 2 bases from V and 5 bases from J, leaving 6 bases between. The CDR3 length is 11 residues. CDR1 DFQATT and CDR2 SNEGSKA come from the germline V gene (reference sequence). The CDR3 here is CSARPRYGYTF. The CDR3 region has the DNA TGCAGTGCTAGACCAAGATATGGCTACACCTTC.

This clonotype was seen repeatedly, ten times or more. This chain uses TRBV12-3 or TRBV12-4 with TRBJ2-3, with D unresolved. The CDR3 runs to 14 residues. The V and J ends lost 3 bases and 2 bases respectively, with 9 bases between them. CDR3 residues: CASSFSANTDTQYF. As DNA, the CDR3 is TGTGCCAGCAGTTTTTCGGCAAACACAGATACGCAGTATTTT.

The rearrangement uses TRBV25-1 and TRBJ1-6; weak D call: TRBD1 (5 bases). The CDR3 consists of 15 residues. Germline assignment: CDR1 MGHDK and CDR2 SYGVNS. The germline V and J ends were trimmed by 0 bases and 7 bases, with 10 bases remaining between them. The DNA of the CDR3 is TGTGCCAGCAGTGAATATGGCAGGGCCAATTCACCCCTCCACTTT. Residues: CASSEYGRANSPLHF.

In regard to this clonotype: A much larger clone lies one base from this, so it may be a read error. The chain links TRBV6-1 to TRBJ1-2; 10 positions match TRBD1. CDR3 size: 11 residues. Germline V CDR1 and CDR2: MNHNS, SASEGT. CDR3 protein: CATRDRGGYAF. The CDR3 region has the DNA TGTGCCACTCGGGACAGGGGAGGCTACGCCTTC.

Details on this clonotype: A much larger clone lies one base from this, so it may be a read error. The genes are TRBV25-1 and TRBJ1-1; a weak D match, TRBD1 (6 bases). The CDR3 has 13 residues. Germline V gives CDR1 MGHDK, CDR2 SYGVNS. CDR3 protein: CASGEHLQGQAFF. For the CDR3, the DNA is TGTGCCAGCGGTGAACATTTACAGGGACAAGCTTTCTTT.

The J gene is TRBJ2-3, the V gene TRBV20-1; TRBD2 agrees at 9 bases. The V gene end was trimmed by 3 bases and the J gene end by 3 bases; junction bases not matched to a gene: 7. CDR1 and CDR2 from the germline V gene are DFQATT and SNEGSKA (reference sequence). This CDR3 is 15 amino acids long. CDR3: CSASFAGGLTDTQYF. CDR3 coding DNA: TGCAGTGCTAGTTTCGCGGGGGGGCTGACAGATACGCAGTATTTT.

The CDR3 here is CATSREQSNTEAFF. For the CDR3, the DNA is TGTGCCACCAGCAGAGAACAGTCGAACACTGAAGCTTTCTTT. V gene TRBV15 combines with J gene TRBJ1-1; D remains unclear. This CDR3 has 14 residues. Germline V gene sequence: CDR1 LNHNV, CDR2 YYDKDF (reference sequence). The V and J ends lost 0 bases and 1 base respectively, with 6 bases between them.

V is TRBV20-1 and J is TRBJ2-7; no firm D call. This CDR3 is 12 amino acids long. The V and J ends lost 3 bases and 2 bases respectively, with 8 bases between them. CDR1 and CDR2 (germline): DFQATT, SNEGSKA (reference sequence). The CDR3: CSASRPTYEQYF. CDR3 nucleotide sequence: TGCAGTGCTAGTAGACCGACCTACGAGCAGTACTTC.

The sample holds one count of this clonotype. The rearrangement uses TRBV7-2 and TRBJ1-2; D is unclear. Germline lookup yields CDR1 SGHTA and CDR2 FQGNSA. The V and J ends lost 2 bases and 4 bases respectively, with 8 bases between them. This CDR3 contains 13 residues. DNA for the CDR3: TGTGCCAGCAGCTTAACCTGGCTCTATGGCTACACCTTC. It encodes CASSLTWLYGYTF.

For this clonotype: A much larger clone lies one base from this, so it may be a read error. The CDR3: CASSRSPRGGFYKQYF. In DNA, the CDR3 is TGCGCCAGCAGCCGATCCCCCAGGGGGGGATTCTACAAGCAGTACTTC. This chain links TRBV4-1 with TRBJ2-7, with D possibly being TRBD1 or TRBD2 (7 bases each). The CDR3 consists of 16 residues. Germline V gene sequence: CDR1 MGHRA, CDR2 YSYEKL.